The sequence of this TCR beta chain was determined in a study of T cell repertoires in cytomegalovirus infection. Regarding the study as a whole: Frequencies of public TCR beta families were cumulated, and this identified carriers of CMV plus the relevant HLA.

TCRdb re-derived calls from the reads in MiXCR, one entry per CDR3 protein. The sample shows hundreds of thousands of distinct CDR3 sequences, 30% to 40% of them seen only once. Regarding this clonotype: The antigen is unknown.

The clonotype originates from a human donor in good health (CMV status not recorded). Some clones in this sample may be carry-over from other donors' samples. The source was cultured PBMCs, collected from culture after CMV antigen stimulation.

The CDR3 protein is CASSYARGASGANVLTF. In DNA, the CDR3 is TGTGCCAGCAGTTATGCGCGGGGCGCCTCTGGGGCCAACGTCCTGACTTTC. The chain has TRBV6-2 or TRBV6-3 and TRBJ2-6; D perhaps matches TRBD2 (6 bases). Trimming took 3 bases from V and 0 from J, leaving 12 bases between them. Germline V lookup: CDR1 MNHEY, CDR2 SVGEGT. This CDR3 is 17 amino acids long.